This entry describes one TCR beta chain. Its antigen is undetermined. CDR3 length: 14 residues. V gave up 0 bases and J gave up 2 bases, with 5 bases separating them. In germline, CDR1 is MNHEY, CDR2 SVGAGI. This specimen comes from a study of siplizumab effects on memory and regulatory T cells. Whole-study results and caveats: Siplizumab significantly lowered the alloreactive sequences that could be traced to unstimulated CD4+ memory cells.

Sequencing was performed with immunoSEQ multiplex PCR; in TCRdb, only in-frame clones are kept and a portion is missing. Of about 120,000 clones listed, less than 95% are singletons. The J gene is TRBJ1-5, the V gene TRBV6-5; D is ambiguous. The source material was non-Treg CD4+ T cells sorted from blood. The TCR was taken from a human donor in good health. The CDR3: CASSYSGRNQPQHF. CDR3 sequence (DNA): TGTGCCAGCAGTTACTCCGGGCGCAATCAGCCCCAGCATTTT.